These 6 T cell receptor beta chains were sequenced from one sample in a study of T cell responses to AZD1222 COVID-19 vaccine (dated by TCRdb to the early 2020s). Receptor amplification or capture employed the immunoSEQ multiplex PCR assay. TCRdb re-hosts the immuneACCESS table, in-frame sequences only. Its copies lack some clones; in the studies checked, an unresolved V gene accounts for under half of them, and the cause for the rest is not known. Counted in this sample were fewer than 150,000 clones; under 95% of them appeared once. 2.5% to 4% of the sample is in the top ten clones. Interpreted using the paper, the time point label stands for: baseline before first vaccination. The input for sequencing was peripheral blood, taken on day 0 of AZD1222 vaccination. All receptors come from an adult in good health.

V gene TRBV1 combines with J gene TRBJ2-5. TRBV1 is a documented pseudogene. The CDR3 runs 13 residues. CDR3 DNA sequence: TGCACCAGCAGCCAAGGCTCCCTGCAGACCCAGTACTTC. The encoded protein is CTSSQGSLQTQYF.

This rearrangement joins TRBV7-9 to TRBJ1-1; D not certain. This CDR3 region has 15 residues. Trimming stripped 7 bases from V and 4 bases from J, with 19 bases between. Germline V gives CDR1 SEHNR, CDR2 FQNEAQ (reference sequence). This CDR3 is CASTPKEGKGTEAFF. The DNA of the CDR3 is TGTGCCAGCACCCCGAAGGAGGGCAAAGGCACTGAAGCTTTCTTT.

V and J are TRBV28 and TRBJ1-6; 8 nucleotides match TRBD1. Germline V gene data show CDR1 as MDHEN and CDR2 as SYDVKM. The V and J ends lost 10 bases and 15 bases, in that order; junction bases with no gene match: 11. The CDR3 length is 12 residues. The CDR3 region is CATRDRSTFLHF. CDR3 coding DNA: TGTGCCACTCGGGACAGGTCGACGTTCCTCCACTTT.

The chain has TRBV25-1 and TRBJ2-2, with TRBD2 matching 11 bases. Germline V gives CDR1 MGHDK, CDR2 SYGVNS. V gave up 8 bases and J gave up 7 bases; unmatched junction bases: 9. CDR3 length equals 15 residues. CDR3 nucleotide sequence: TGTGCCAGCGGATTAGCGGGAGGGCCCAACGGGGAGCTGTTTTTT. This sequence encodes CASGLAGGPNGELFF.

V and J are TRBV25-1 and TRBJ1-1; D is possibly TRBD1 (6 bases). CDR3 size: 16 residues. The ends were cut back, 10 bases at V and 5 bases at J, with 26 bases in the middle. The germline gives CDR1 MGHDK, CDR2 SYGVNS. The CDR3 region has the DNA TGTGCCACCCAACGGGACCTCGGGACAACCTTTACTGAAGCTTTCTTT. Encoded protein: CATQRDLGTTFTEAFF.

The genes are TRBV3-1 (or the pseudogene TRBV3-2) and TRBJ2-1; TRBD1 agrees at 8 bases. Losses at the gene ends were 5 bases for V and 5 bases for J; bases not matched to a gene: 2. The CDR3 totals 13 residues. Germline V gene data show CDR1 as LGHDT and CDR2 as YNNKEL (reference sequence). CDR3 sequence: CASSIRGHNEQFF. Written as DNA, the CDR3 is TGTGCCAGCAGCATCAGGGGGCACAATGAGCAGTTCTTC.